The 21 T cell receptor beta chains presented below share a single source sample, sequenced in a study of neurological immune-mediated disorders. TCRdb re-derived calls from the 5' RACE reads in MiXCR, one entry per CDR3 protein. The sample includes about 38,000 distinct CDR3 sequences, approximately 12% seen only once; the top ten take about 4%. As to time point: technical triplicate 1. The sequenced sample was PBMCs. The receptors stem from a man in his 60s with HTLV-1-associated myelopathy (HAM/TSP).

This clonotype was counted at least ten times. This rearrangement joins TRBV7-3 to TRBJ2-3; D remains unclear. Deletions cut 2 bases from V and 3 bases from J, with 6 bases between. Germline V lookup: CDR1 SGHTA, CDR2 FQGTGA. This CDR3 has 13 residues. CDR3 coding DNA: TGTGCCAGCAGCTTACTTAGTACAGATACGCAGTATTTT. Its translation: CASSLLSTDTQYF. Filled out from reference TRBV7-3 and TRBJ2-3, the complete variable domain reads GAGVSQTPSNKVTEKGKYVELRCDPISGHTALYWYRQSLGQGPEFLIYFQGTGAADDSGLPNDRFFAVRPEGSVSTLKIQRTERGDSAVYLCASSLLSTDTQYFGPGTRLTVL.

This clonotype was seen at least ten times. The chain employs TRBV5-1 and TRBJ1-1, with D possibly TRBD1 on 6 matching bases. Trimming took 4 bases from V and 6 from J, leaving 13 bases between them. This CDR3 has 13 residues. Germline loops: CDR1 SGHRS, CDR2 YFSETQ. The CDR3 is CASSGTGIPEAFF. The CDR3 DNA follows: TGCGCCAGCAGCGGAACAGGGATACCTGAAGCTTTCTTT.

The sample holds many counts of this clonotype. V and J are TRBV6-6 and TRBJ1-5; D is possibly TRBD1 (5 bases). Germline V gives CDR1 MNHNY, CDR2 SVGAGI (reference sequence). The CDR3 runs to 15 residues. V gave up 5 bases and J gave up 0 bases, with 11 bases separating them. The CDR3 protein is CASSRGAYSNQPQHF. DNA of the CDR3: TGTGCCAGCAGTCGTGGGGCATATAGCAATCAGCCCCAGCATTTT.

In this sample, this clonotype turned up many times. The chain recombines TRBV20-1 with TRBJ2-2; D unresolved. V lost 1 base and J lost 3, with 12 bases in between. CDR3 length: 15 amino acids. Germline V gene lookup returns CDR1 DFQATT and CDR2 SNEGSKA (reference sequence). The CDR3 spells CSARGPAQYTGELFF. For the CDR3, the DNA is TGCAGTGCTAGAGGCCCAGCCCAGTACACCGGGGAGCTGTTTTTT.

The chain uses TRBV5-1 and TRBJ2-6; unclear D gene. Per germline, CDR1 SGHRS and CDR2 YFSETQ. V lost 2 bases and J lost 4, with 4 bases in between. The CDR3 spans 13 residues. The CDR3 spells CASSFQGANVLTF. CDR3 nucleotide sequence: TGCGCCAGCAGCTTCCAGGGGGCCAACGTCCTGACTTTC.

This clonotype has a count of ten or more. The V call is TRBV29-1, the J call TRBJ2-1; D unresolved. V was cut by 3 bases and J by 3 bases, with 15 bases left in between. CDR3 length: 15 amino acids. Germline CDR1 and CDR2: SQVTM and ANQGSEA. The CDR3 loop is CSVDPRAGGYNEQFF. CDR3 DNA: TGCAGCGTTGACCCCCGGGCCGGCGGCTACAATGAGCAGTTCTTC.

The sample holds many counts of this clonotype. The rearrangement joins TRBV4-1 to TRBJ2-7; possibly TRBD1 for D (6 bases). CDR1 and CDR2 from the germline V gene are MGHRA and YSYEKL. Between the trimmed V and J ends, which lost 1 base and 5 bases, there was a span of 12 bases. This CDR3 is 14 amino acids long. CDR3 in DNA: TGCGCCAGCAGCCAAGGCACAGGGAGAAACGAGCAGTACTTC. It encodes CASSQGTGRNEQYF.

This clonotype was detected many times. The CDR3 DNA is TGCGCCAGCAGCAGGGAGTTACGACAGCCCCAGCATTTT. Translation gives CASSRELRQPQHF. This chain joins TRBV4-1 and TRBJ1-5; no clear D. CDR1 is MGHRA and CDR2 is YSYEKL in the germline V gene. The CDR3 covers 13 residues. The V gene lost 5 bases and the J gene lost 7 bases, with 12 bases spanning the gap.

This clonotype was observed many times. This rearrangement joins TRBV5-1 to TRBJ2-5, with 12 bases that match TRBD1. The CDR3 spans 15 residues. V trimming: 6 bases; J trimming: 4 bases; junction bases outside the gene matches: 7. The germline V gene has CDR1 SGHRS and CDR2 YFSETQ. The CDR3 nucleotides read TGCGCCAGCATGACCGGGACAGGGGGCGGAGAGACCCAGTACTTC. Protein: CASMTGTGGGETQYF.

In this sample, this clonotype turned up many times. The CDR3 loop reads CASSFQGALAKLFF. CDR3 nucleotides: TGTGCCAGCAGCTTTCAGGGGGCCTTGGCAAAACTGTTTTTT. The chain links TRBV5-5 to TRBJ1-4; 8 nucleotides line up with TRBD1. This CDR3 contains 14 residues. Germline CDR1 reads SGHKS; CDR2 reads YYEKEE (reference sequence). V was pared by 2 bases and J by 10 bases, with 7 bases of the junction left unmatched. The entire variable domain, with the rest obtained from reference TRBV5-5 and TRBJ1-4, is as follows: DAGVTQSPTHLIKTRGQQVTLRCSPISGHKSVSWYQQVLGQGPQFIFQYYEKEERGRGNFPDRFSARQFPNYSSELNVNALLLGDSALYLCASSFQGALAKLFFGSGTQLSVL.

This clonotype was recorded at least ten times. V gene TRBV5-1 combines with J gene TRBJ2-2, with 9 bases lining up with TRBD1. Looked up from germline, CDR1 is SGHRS and CDR2 is YFSETQ. V shed 4 bases and J 5 bases; nucleotides not matched to a gene: 12. The CDR3 spans 17 residues. CDR3 DNA sequence: TGCGCCAGCAGCGGGAATAACGGGACAGGGAGAACCGGGGAGCTGTTTTTT. The encoded protein is CASSGNNGTGRTGELFF. The full variable domain, rest sourced from reference TRBV5-1 and TRBJ2-2, is KAGVTQTPRYLIKTRGQQVTLSCSPISGHRSVSWYQQTPGQGLQFLFEYFSETQRNKGNFPGRFSGRQFSNSRSEMNVSTLELGDSALYLCASSGNNGTGRTGELFFGEGSRLTVL.

This clonotype has at least ten counts. The chain uses TRBV29-1 and TRBJ1-1; no clear D gene. The CDR3 covers 14 residues. The V gene lost 4 bases and the J gene lost 1 base, with 13 bases spanning the gap. CDR1 is SQVTM and CDR2 is ANQGSEA in the germline V gene. Here the CDR3 reads CSVVWAARNTEAFF. The CDR3 bases are TGCAGCGTTGTTTGGGCAGCCCGGAACACTGAAGCTTTCTTT.

The sample holds many counts of this clonotype. This chain links TRBV9 with TRBJ2-7; 7 bases line up with TRBD1. There are 14 residues in the CDR3. Trimming at V came to 0 bases and at J to 0 bases, leaving 0 bases not matched to a gene. Germline assignment: CDR1 SGDLS and CDR2 YYNGEE. CDR3 sequence reads: CASSVGDSSYEQYF. CDR3 DNA: TGTGCCAGCAGCGTAGGGGACAGCTCCTACGAGCAGTACTTC.

This clonotype was counted many times. This chain links TRBV10-3 with TRBJ2-7; possible D gene TRBD1, 6 bases. V was trimmed by 6 bases and J by 3 bases, leaving 12 bases between them. CDR1 and CDR2 (germline): ENHRY, SYGVKD. There are 13 residues in the CDR3. The CDR3 loop reads CAIRRQEDYEQYF. The CDR3 bases are TGTGCCATCAGACGACAGGAGGACTACGAGCAGTACTTC.

The chain uses TRBV29-1 and TRBJ2-5, with D possibly matching TRBD2 (5 bases). Germline CDR1 reads SQVTM; CDR2 reads ANQGSEA. The germline V and J ends were trimmed by 6 bases and 5 bases, with 10 bases remaining between them. CDR3 size: 11 residues. The CDR3 sequence: CSVGEMETQYF. CDR3 coding DNA: TGCAGCGTCGGGGAGATGGAGACCCAGTACTTC.

This clonotype was detected ten times or more. The CDR3 DNA follows: TGTGCCAGCAGCGCCCTTGGGGGCGGCCAAGAGACCCAGTACTTC. Translated, it gives CASSALGGGQETQYF. J is TRBJ2-5 and V is TRBV9, with D perhaps matching TRBD1 (6 bases). Per germline, CDR1 SGDLS and CDR2 YYNGEE. Trimming left V 3 bases short and J 1 base short, with 13 bases between. The CDR3 has 15 amino acids.

Comment on this clonotype: It may be a read error: a sequence one base away is much more abundant. The chain links TRBV11-3 to TRBJ1-4; maybe TRBD1 (5 bases). The CDR3 runs 12 residues. Germline V CDR1 and CDR2: SGHNT, YENEEA. The CDR3 sequence: CANSIRQEKLFF. CDR3 coding DNA: TGTGCCAACAGCATTCGACAGGAAAAACTGTTTTTT.

This clonotype was seen repeatedly, ten times or more. The gene calls are TRBV7-9 and TRBJ2-7, with 8 bases that match TRBD2. Per the germline V gene, CDR1 is SEHNR and CDR2 is FQNEAQ (reference sequence). CDR3 length: 16 residues. V trimming: 1 base; J trimming: 2 bases; junction bases outside the gene matches: 7. The CDR3 protein is CASSLVAASGPYEQYF. DNA of the CDR3: TGTGCCAGCAGCTTAGTAGCGGCTAGCGGGCCCTACGAGCAGTACTTC.

This clonotype occurred many times. This may be a read error: a much more frequent sequence differs by one nucleotide. The CDR3 nucleotides are TGTGCCAGCAGTCCCCACATCAAAGCTTTCTTT. Translation: CASSPHIKAFF. This rearrangement joins TRBV12-3 or TRBV12-4 to TRBJ1-1; D call uncertain. There are 11 residues in the CDR3. The V and J ends lost 5 bases and 9 bases respectively, with 10 bases between them.

In this sample, this clonotype turned up many times. V is TRBV6-5 and J is TRBJ2-1; perhaps TRBD1 as D (6 bases). CDR3 length: 12 residues. The V end lost 9 bases, the J end lost 10 bases, and 16 bases lay between the germline ends. Germline CDR1 MNHEY, CDR2 SVGAGI. The CDR3 DNA follows: TGTGCCAGTTCCGGGGACAATTGGGAGCAGTTCTTC. Translated, it gives CASSGDNWEQFF.

The table lists this clonotype with many counts. Its ends do not fully match the called genes, so a read error is possible. In DNA form, the CDR3 reads TGTGCCACCAGCGGAGACAGACTTAGAGCTTTCTTT. Translating gives CATSGDRLRAFF. The chain combines TRBV15 with TRBJ1-1, with a possible D match to TRBD1 (5 bases). The CDR3 spans 12 residues. The germline V gene encodes CDR1 LNHNV and CDR2 YYDKDF (reference sequence).